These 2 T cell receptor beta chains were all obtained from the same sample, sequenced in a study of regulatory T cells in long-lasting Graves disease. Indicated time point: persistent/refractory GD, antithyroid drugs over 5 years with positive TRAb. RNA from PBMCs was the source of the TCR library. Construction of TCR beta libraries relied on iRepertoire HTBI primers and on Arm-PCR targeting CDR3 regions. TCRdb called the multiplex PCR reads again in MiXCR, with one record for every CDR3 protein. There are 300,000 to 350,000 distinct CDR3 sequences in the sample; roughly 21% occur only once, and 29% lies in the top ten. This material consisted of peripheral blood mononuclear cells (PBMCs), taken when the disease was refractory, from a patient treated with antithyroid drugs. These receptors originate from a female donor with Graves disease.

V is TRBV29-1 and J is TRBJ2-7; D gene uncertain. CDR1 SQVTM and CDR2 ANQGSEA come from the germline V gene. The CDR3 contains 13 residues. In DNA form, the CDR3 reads TGCAGTGTCGCGCCCCCAGGTGCCTACGAGCAGTACTTC. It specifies CSVAPPGAYEQYF.

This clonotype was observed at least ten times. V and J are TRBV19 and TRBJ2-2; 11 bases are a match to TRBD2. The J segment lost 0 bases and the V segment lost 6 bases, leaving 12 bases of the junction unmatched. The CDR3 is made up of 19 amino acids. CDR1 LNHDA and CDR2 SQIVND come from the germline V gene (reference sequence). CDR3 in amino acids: CASRPRHLAGGANTGELFF. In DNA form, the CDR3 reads TGTGCCAGTAGGCCTCGGCATCTAGCGGGGGGAGCGAACACCGGGGAGCTGTTTTTT.